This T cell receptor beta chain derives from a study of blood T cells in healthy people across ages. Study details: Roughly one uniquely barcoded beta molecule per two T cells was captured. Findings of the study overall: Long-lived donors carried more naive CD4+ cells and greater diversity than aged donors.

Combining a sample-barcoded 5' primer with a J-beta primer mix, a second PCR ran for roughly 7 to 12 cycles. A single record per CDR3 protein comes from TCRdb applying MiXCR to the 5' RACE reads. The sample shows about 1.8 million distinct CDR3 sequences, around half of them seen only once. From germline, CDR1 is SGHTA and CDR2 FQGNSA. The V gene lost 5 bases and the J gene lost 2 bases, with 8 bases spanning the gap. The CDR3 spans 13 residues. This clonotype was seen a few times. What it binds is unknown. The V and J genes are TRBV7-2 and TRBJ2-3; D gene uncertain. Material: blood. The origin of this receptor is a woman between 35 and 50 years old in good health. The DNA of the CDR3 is TGTGCCAGCAGCACGGTCCACACAGATACGCAGTATTTT. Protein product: CASSTVHTDTQYF.